This TCR beta chain originates from a study of blood T cell repertoires in COVID-19. About the research overall: Samples of COVID-19 (acute and convalescent) were obtained from the United States, Italy and Spain. T cells, B-cell-depleted T cells, or PBMCs provided the cDNA or gDNA that served as material.

Germline V gene data show CDR1 as PRHDT and CDR2 as FYEKMQ (reference sequence). CDR3 length equals 13 residues. The ends lost 3 bases at V and 4 bases at J; junction bases unmatched: 2. Followed over time, Seattle patients had been enrolled while infection was active. Original data processing: By means of reference gene primer amplification, nucleated cell counts were estimated. Assay used: immunoSEQ multiplex PCR; TCRdb lists only in-frame clones, some missing. V and J calls and clone size are given by that table; D and trimming were obtained from the DNA. The sample has about 210,000 clones; roughly 85% are singletons.

The origin of this receptor is a woman aged 65 to 85 with COVID-19, enrolled during active disease. The sample taken for sequencing was peripheral blood. The V gene is TRBV13, the J gene TRBJ1-1; the match to TRBD1 covers 7 bases. This CDR3 is CASSFRQGTEAFF. The CDR3 coding sequence is TGTGCCAGCAGCTTCAGACAGGGCACTGAAGCTTTCTTT.